These 12 T cell receptor beta chains were all obtained from the same sample, sequenced in a study of somatic mutations in cytotoxic T cells in rheumatoid arthritis. Measured with immunoSEQ multiplex PCR; TCRdb has only the in-frame clones, and not every one. The table records 15,000 to 20,000 clones, roughly 80% of them present only once. Sequences were obtained from CD8+ T cells sorted from blood. These receptors all stem from an adult with rheumatoid arthritis.

The V and J genes are TRBV7-8 and TRBJ2-7; 7 nucleotides line up with TRBD2. CDR3 length: 15 amino acids. The germline V gene has CDR1 SGHVS and CDR2 FQNEAQ. V lost 1 base to trimming and J lost 0 bases; unmatched junction nucleotides: 3. Here the CDR3 DNA reads TGTGCCAGCAGCTTAGGGGGGGGGAGCTCCTACGAGCAGTACTTC. The encoded protein is CASSLGGGSSYEQYF.

This chain joins TRBV28 and TRBJ2-7; 7 bases map to TRBD1. V gave up 2 bases and J gave up 3 bases; unmatched junction bases: 7. Germline CDR1 MDHEN, CDR2 SYDVKM. CDR3 size: 15 residues. The CDR3 nucleotides read TGTGCCAGCAGTTTAACCCCGGGACAGTTCTACGAGCAGTACTTC. Its protein product is CASSLTPGQFYEQYF.

The chain carries TRBV14 and TRBJ2-7; TRBD2 matches at 9 bases. Trimming cost V 4 bases and J 4 bases; bases outside gene matches: 2. CDR1 is SGHDN, CDR2 FVKESK, per germline. This CDR3 is built from 13 residues. The CDR3 bases are TGTGCCAGCAGCCCTAGCGGGGATTACGAGCAGTACGTC. This encodes CASSPSGDYEQYV.

There are a few counts of this clone. V gene TRBV25-1 combines with J gene TRBJ1-6; D is unclear. Germline loops: CDR1 MGHDK, CDR2 SYGVNS. The CDR3 is made up of 13 amino acids. Trimming cost V 1 base and J 8 bases, with 6 bases left between them. CDR3 sequence: CASSELRDSPLHF. The CDR3 DNA reads TGTGCCAGCAGTGAATTGAGGGATTCACCCCTCCACTTT.

J is TRBJ1-2 and V is TRBV6-1; 10 nucleotides match TRBD1. This CDR3 comprises 16 residues. Trimming at V came to 4 bases and at J to 3 bases, leaving 8 bases not matched to a gene. Germline CDR1 MNHNS, CDR2 SASEGT. CDR3 amino acids: CASSVRKTGGHYGYTF. Written as DNA, the CDR3 is TGTGCCAGCAGTGTCCGGAAGACAGGGGGCCACTATGGCTACACCTTC.

The chain carries TRBV6-6 and TRBJ2-3, with D perhaps matching TRBD1 or TRBD2 (6 bases each). This CDR3 is 15 amino acids long. V was cut by 5 bases and J by 1 base, with 13 bases left in between. Germline CDR1 MNHNY, CDR2 SVGAGI (reference sequence). The CDR3 bases are TGTGCCAGCAGTCCGGGGGCCCCCCGCACAGATACGCAGTATTTT. Its protein product is CASSPGAPRTDTQYF.

This clone was counted once. The chain links TRBV9 to TRBJ2-1; D remains unclear. In germline, CDR1 is SGDLS, CDR2 YYNGEE. The CDR3 consists of 11 residues. The germline V and J ends were trimmed by 4 bases and 5 bases, with 4 bases remaining between them. The CDR3 DNA is TGTGCCAGCAGCCAAAACAATGAGCAGTTCTTC. It yields the protein CASSQNNEQFF.

This clone was recorded a few times. The chain uses TRBV4-1 and TRBJ1-6; D call uncertain. The CDR3 is 15 residues long. Germline V gene data show CDR1 as MGHRA and CDR2 as YSYEKL. Trimming removed 1 base from V and 6 bases from J, with 10 bases in between. The CDR3 protein is CASSQGGRLNSPLHF. In DNA, the CDR3 is TGCGCCAGCAGCCAAGGCGGGAGACTTAATTCACCCCTCCACTTT.

The V gene is TRBV29-1, the J gene TRBJ2-1; 8 bases align to TRBD1. The V segment lost 5 bases and the J segment 10 bases; nucleotides outside the gene matches: 7. Germline V gene lookup returns CDR1 SQVTM and CDR2 ANQGSEA. The CDR3 consists of 12 residues. CDR3 sequence reads: CSVQGAAGEQFF. CDR3 bases: TGCAGCGTTCAGGGGGCTGCGGGGGAGCAGTTCTTC.

This clone has a single count. The J gene is TRBJ2-3, the V gene TRBV4-2, with D perhaps being TRBD1 or TRBD2 (6 bases each). CDR1 is LGHNA and CDR2 is YNFKEQ in the germline V gene. This CDR3 region has 16 residues. Between the trimmed V and J ends, which lost 0 bases and 4 bases, there was a span of 14 bases. The CDR3 region has the DNA TGTGCCAGCAGCCAAGAGTACGGGGGCGGATCAGATACGCAGTATTTT. Amino acids: CASSQEYGGGSDTQYF.

The V call is TRBV7-9, the J call TRBJ2-3; the D gene is possibly TRBD1 (5 bases). Germline V gene data show CDR1 as SEHNR and CDR2 as FQNEAQ (reference sequence). Trimming pared 5 bases from V and 2 bases from J, leaving 14 bases between. The CDR3 is 15 amino acids. DNA of the CDR3: TGTGCCAGCAGCCCGAGACAGCTACCCACAGATACGCAGTATTTT. It encodes CASSPRQLPTDTQYF.

The chain links TRBV5-6 to TRBJ1-5; D gene ambiguous. V shed 0 bases and J shed 0 bases, with 10 bases lying between them. CDR3 length equals 16 residues. Germline V lookup: CDR1 SGHDT, CDR2 YYEEEE. Written as DNA, the CDR3 is TGTGCCAGCAGCTTGGCGGGCACCTATAGCAATCAGCCCCAGCATTTT. It translates to CASSLAGTYSNQPQHF.